Presented here are 15 T cell receptor beta chains from one specimen sequenced in a study of cytomegalovirus exposure and HLA in healthy donors. It was with 60 Vbeta and 13 Jbeta primers that the PCR ran. The data were produced by immunoSEQ multiplex PCR, yet TCRdb's version contains in-frame clones alone and is incomplete. The table lists about 130,000 clones, about 74% of them singletons, with 2% to 2.5% in the top ten. Sequencing was carried out using PBMCs. The receptors here all came from a man aged 30-40 years in good health and CMV-seronegative.

With respect to this clone: Other DNA sequences of this sample code for an identical CDR3. DNA of the CDR3: TGTGCCAGCAGTCACGACAGGGGCTATGGCTACACCTTC. Translated: CASSHDRGYGYTF. The chain carries TRBV27 and TRBJ1-2; 8 bases fit TRBD1. Per the germline V gene, CDR1 is MNHEY and CDR2 is SMNVEV (reference sequence). This CDR3 region has 13 residues. With 5 bases clipped from V and 4 bases from J, the junction kept 3 bases outside the gene matches.

The chain recombines TRBV9 with TRBJ1-4, with no clear D. V gave up 1 base and J gave up 0 bases, with 13 bases separating them. Germline loops: CDR1 SGDLS, CDR2 YYNGEE. The length of the CDR3 is 17 residues. The CDR3 spells CASSVFGEQATNEKLFF. In DNA, the CDR3 is TGTGCCAGCAGCGTATTCGGGGAGCAAGCAACTAATGAAAAACTGTTTTTT.

This clone has just a few counts. This chain links TRBV10-3 with TRBJ1-5; TRBD1 aligns across 8 bases. From germline, CDR1 is ENHRY and CDR2 SYGVKD. V shed 6 bases, J shed 6 bases, and the junction held 7 bases outside the gene matches. The CDR3 is 14 residues long. CDR3 bases: TGTGCCATCAGCGAAGACAGGGGTAGTCAGCCCCAGCATTTT. Residues: CAISEDRGSQPQHF.

This chain joins TRBV30 and TRBJ2-2; 8 nucleotides match TRBD2. CDR3 length equals 15 residues. V trimming: 2 bases; J trimming: 3 bases; junction bases outside the gene matches: 5. The germline V gene has CDR1 GTSNPN and CDR2 SVGIG (reference sequence). CDR3 sequence reads: CAWSISGTYTGELFF. For the CDR3, the DNA is TGTGCCTGGAGTATTAGCGGGACATACACCGGGGAGCTGTTTTTT.

This clone showed up just a few times. The rearrangement uses TRBV30 and TRBJ1-2; 8 nucleotides align to TRBD1. Germline CDR1 is GTSNPN and CDR2 is SVGIG (reference sequence). CDR3 length: 14 residues. Losses at the gene ends were 1 base for V and 8 bases for J; bases not matched to a gene: 9. Here the CDR3 DNA reads TGTGCCTGGAGTGATCCTCAGGGGGCGAGGGGCTACACCTTC. Translation gives CAWSDPQGARGYTF.

This clone was detected only once. This chain links TRBV6-1 with TRBJ2-7; 7 nucleotides agree with TRBD1. The trim removed 7 bases at V and 3 bases at J, leaving 12 bases unmatched. Germline V gives CDR1 MNHNS, CDR2 SASEGT. The CDR3 covers 15 residues. In nucleotides, the CDR3 is TGTGCCAGCAACCTAGGTGACAGGGTGATCTACGAGCAGTACTTC. It is translated as CASNLGDRVIYEQYF.

The rearrangement links TRBV7-6 to TRBJ2-3; 9 bases map to TRBD2. With V trimmed by 6 bases and J by 1 base, 8 bases remained unmatched. CDR1 SGHVS and CDR2 FNYEAQ come from the germline V gene. The length of the CDR3 is 16 residues. The CDR3 coding sequence is TGTGCCAGCAGTCCTCTAGCGGGATTGGGCACAGATACGCAGTATTTT. It encodes CASSPLAGLGTDTQYF.

This chain's CDR3 is CASSLRPGTAENTEAFF. DNA for the CDR3: TGTGCCAGCAGCCTCCGCCCCGGGACAGCAGAGAACACTGAAGCTTTCTTT. The V call is TRBV28, the J call TRBJ1-1, with 7 bases aligning to TRBD1. V shed 6 bases and J 1 base; nucleotides not matched to a gene: 14. Germline CDR1 is MDHEN and CDR2 is SYDVKM. CDR3 length equals 17 residues.

The J gene is TRBJ1-1, the V gene TRBV2; D call uncertain. CDR1 is SNHLY, CDR2 FYNNEI, per germline. The CDR3 has 13 amino acids. V dropped 6 bases and J dropped 11 bases, with 19 bases sitting between them. The CDR3 bases are TGTGCCAGCAGCCCAGGCGACACGTCCCAGGCTTTCTTT. As protein: CASSPGDTSQAFF.

The gene calls are TRBV5-1 and TRBJ2-5; no clear D. V dropped 0 bases and J dropped 9 bases, with 15 bases sitting between them. The CDR3 has 14 amino acids. Germline V gives CDR1 SGHRS, CDR2 YFSETQ. The CDR3 nucleotides read TGCGCCAGCAGCTTGGGCGACGGCGGCTCGTCCCAGTACTTC. Translation: CASSLGDGGSSQYF.

V usage is TRBV27 and J usage is TRBJ2-3, with D tentatively TRBD1 (5 bases). The CDR3 covers 16 residues. V gave up 2 bases and J gave up 1 base, with 13 bases separating them. Germline V gene lookup returns CDR1 MNHEY and CDR2 SMNVEV (reference sequence). The CDR3, as DNA: TGTGCCAGCAGTTTAGATAAGGGGTTCGGCACAGATACGCAGTATTTT. This encodes CASSLDKGFGTDTQYF.

This clone was recorded a few times. This chain joins TRBV7-9 and TRBJ2-1; 9 nucleotides align to TRBD1. The CDR3 consists of 15 residues. V shed 4 bases, J shed 3 bases, and the junction held 4 bases outside the gene matches. The germline gives CDR1 SEHNR, CDR2 FQNEAQ (reference sequence). CDR3 residues: CASSSTGGLYNEQFF. The CDR3 nucleotides are TGTGCCAGCAGCTCCACAGGGGGCCTCTACAATGAGCAGTTCTTC.

Concerning this clone itself: Sequence at one end of the junction differs from germline and may be a read error. The chain combines TRBV6-7 with TRBJ2-7; D possibly corresponds to TRBD2 (5 bases). TRBV6-7 is given ORF status, its function remaining uncertain. The CDR3 runs 10 residues. CDR3 nucleotide sequence: TGTGCCAGCAGTTACTCCGGGATGAAATTC. Amino acid sequence: CASSYSGMKF.

The sample holds a few counts of this clone. CDR3 nucleotide sequence: TGTGCCAGCAGTGCCCGGACAGGGGGCTCCTACGAGCAGTACTTC. Translation: CASSARTGGSYEQYF. This chain joins TRBV6-1 and TRBJ2-7; 10 nucleotides line up with TRBD1. J lost 0 bases, V lost 4 bases, and 3 bases had no gene match. CDR1 is MNHNS and CDR2 is SASEGT in the germline V gene. The CDR3 runs 15 residues.

This clone has just a few counts. The same CDR3 arises from other DNA sequences in this sample as well. V usage is TRBV5-1 and J usage is TRBJ1-2, with unresolved D. V lost 1 base, J lost 0 bases, and 7 bases lay in between. CDR3 length equals 14 residues. Germline V gene data show CDR1 as SGHRS and CDR2 as YFSETQ. As DNA, the CDR3 is TGCGCCAGCAGCTTGTCATTAGCTAACTATGGCTACACCTTC. As protein: CASSLSLANYGYTF.